Listed below are T cell receptor beta chains from one sample, sequenced in a study of blood T cell repertoires in COVID-19. The protocol was immunoSEQ multiplex PCR, while the TCRdb copy is restricted to in-frame clones and leaves out a portion. The data contain about 89,000 clones, less than 80% of them seen just once; the ten biggest clones take up about 15%. Sequencing was performed on peripheral blood. The receptor set was obtained from a woman older than 75 with acute or convalescent COVID-19. Both conserved end residues are part of each CDR3. Each record gives: J gene, clone size, D gene, V gene, CDR3 protein, CDR3 DNA. D genes are given only for firm matches. Not all rows give a size; the values are once, few, many and, for expanded clones, a class.

TRBJ2-1,.,TRBD1,TRBV5-1,CASYYGDRRSSYNEQFF,TGCGCCAGTTACTATGGGGACAGGAGGAGCTCCTACAATGAGCAGTTCTTC
TRBJ1-4,once,.,TRBV18,CASSLGRGNEKLFF,TGTGCCAGCTCACTGGGAAGGGGAAATGAAAAACTGTTTTTT
TRBJ2-5,.,TRBD2,TRBV5-6,CASSRPGLGETQYF,TGTGCCAGCAGCAGACCGGGACTAGGAGAGACCCAGTACTTC
TRBJ2-7,.,.,TRBV18,CASSLDRFYEQYF,TGTGCCAGCTCACTAGACAGGTTCTACGAGCAGTACTTC
TRBJ1-2,.,TRBD1,TRBV7-9,CASSRGGQGVSYGYTF,TGTGCCAGCAGCCGGGGGGGACAGGGTGTGAGCTATGGCTACACCTTC
TRBJ1-4,.,TRBD1,TRBV5-1,CASSIGQGSSNEKLFF,TGCGCCAGCAGCATCGGACAGGGGTCGAGTAATGAAAAACTGTTTTTT
TRBJ1-1,.,.,TRBV4-2,CASSQNLNTEAFF,TGTGCCAGCAGCCAGAACTTGAACACTGAAGCTTTCTTT
TRBJ2-1,.,TRBD1,TRBV3-1/TRBV3-2,CASRRTGGEQFF,TGTGCCAGCAGACGGACAGGGGGCGAGCAGTTCTTC
TRBJ1-2,.,.,TRBV10-3,CAISESGGLVGYTF,TGTGCCATCAGTGAGTCTGGAGGTTTGGTAGGCTACACCTTC
TRBJ2-7,once,.,TRBV23-1,CASPGQGEQYF,TGCGCCAGCCCAGGGCAGGGCGAGCAGTACTTC
TRBJ2-1,.,TRBD2,TRBV11-3,CASSSGTSGGINNEQFF,TGTGCCAGCAGCTCCGGGACTAGCGGGGGAATCAACAATGAGCAGTTCTTC
TRBJ1-6,.,TRBD1,TRBV4-1,CASSQYTGGNSPLHF,TGCGCCAGCAGCCAATATACAGGGGGTAATTCACCCCTCCACTTT
TRBJ2-2,.,TRBD1,TRBV4-1,CASSQVLFQGVTGELFF,TGCGCCAGCAGCCAAGTCCTCTTCCAGGGGGTGACCGGGGAGCTGTTTTTT
TRBJ1-4,.,.,TRBV3-1/TRBV3-2,CASSQETARKLFF,TGTGCCAGCAGCCAAGAGACGGCGAGGAAATTGTTTTTT
TRBJ2-1,.,.,TRBV18,CASSQDRSARNEQFF,TGTGCCAGCTCACAAGATCGTAGTGCCAGGAATGAGCAGTTCTTC
TRBJ1-1,.,.,TRBV6-1,CASSDRVGVWEAFF,TGTGCCAGCAGTGACAGGGTAGGGGTGTGGGAAGCTTTCTTT
TRBJ2-7,.,.,TRBV7-2,CASSSPSHEQYF,TGTGCCAGCAGCTCCCCTTCCCACGAGCAGTACTTC
TRBJ1-3,.,.,TRBV6-6,CASNSLSSGNTIYF,TGTGCCAGCAATTCCCTATCATCTGGAAACACCATATATTTT
TRBJ2-7,.,TRBD1,TRBV6-5,CASSRGQEYEQYF,TGTGCCAGCAGTAGAGGACAGGAATACGAGCAGTACTTC
TRBJ2-5,.,.,TRBV3-1/TRBV3-2,CASSQGESETQYF,TGTGCCAGCAGCCAAGGAGAATCAGAGACCCAGTACTTC
TRBJ2-1,.,.,TRBV7-8,CASSLGTVENEQFF,TGTGCCAGCAGCTTAGGGACAGTGGAAAATGAGCAGTTCTTC
TRBJ2-2,.,TRBD2,TRBV5-4,CASSTTSGDTGELFF,TGTGCCAGCAGCACAACTAGCGGGGACACCGGGGAGCTGTTTTTT
TRBJ1-2,.,TRBD1,TRBV4-2,CASSQDDRGDGYTF,TGTGCCAGCAGCCAAGATGACAGGGGAGATGGCTACACCTTC
TRBJ1-2,.,.,TRBV7-9,CASSLAGGGINYGYTF,TGTGCCAGCAGCCTGGCTGGCGGGGGCATCAACTATGGCTACACCTTC
TRBJ2-1,.,TRBD1,TRBV19,CASSISTGGLYNEQFF,TGTGCCAGTAGTATTTCAACAGGGGGCCTCTACAATGAGCAGTTCTTC
TRBJ1-2,.,TRBD1,TRBV30,CAWSGGRGLYGYTF,TGTGCCTGGAGTGGTGGCAGGGGGCTCTATGGCTACACCTTC
TRBJ1-4,.,.,TRBV7-9,CASSRHGGEKLFF,TGTGCCAGCAGCCGACACGGGGGAGAAAAACTGTTTTTT
TRBJ1-1,once,.,TRBV6-2/TRBV6-3,CASSPKAALNTEAFF,TGTGCCAGCAGCCCTAAGGCGGCCTTGAACACTGAAGCTTTCTTT
TRBJ1-2,.,.,TRBV7-2,CASSSTRKDGYTF,TGTGCCAGCAGCTCCACCAGAAAAGATGGCTACACCTTC
TRBJ2-7,.,TRBD1,TRBV15,CATSRDTGARGDEQYF,TGTGCCACCAGCAGAGATACAGGGGCCAGGGGTGACGAGCAGTACTTC
TRBJ2-3,.,TRBD1,TRBV10-3,CATTTGSVSDTQYF,TGTGCCACAACGACAGGGAGCGTCTCAGATACGCAGTATTTT
TRBJ2-7,few,.,TRBV2,CASSRQDSYEQYF,TGTGCCAGCAGTCGCCAGGACTCCTACGAGCAGTACTTC